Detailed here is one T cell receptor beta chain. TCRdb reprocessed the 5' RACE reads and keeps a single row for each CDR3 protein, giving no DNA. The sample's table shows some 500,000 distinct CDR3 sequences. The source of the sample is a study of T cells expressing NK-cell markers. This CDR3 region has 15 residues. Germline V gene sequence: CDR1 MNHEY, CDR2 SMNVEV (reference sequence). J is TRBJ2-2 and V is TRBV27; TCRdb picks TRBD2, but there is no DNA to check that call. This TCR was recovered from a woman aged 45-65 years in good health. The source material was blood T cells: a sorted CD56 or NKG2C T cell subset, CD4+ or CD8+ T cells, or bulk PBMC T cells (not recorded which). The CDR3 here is CASMELAGEAGELFF.